Sequencing of this T cell receptor beta chain was carried out in a study of T cells in narcolepsy. The method was immunoSEQ multiplex PCR; TCRdb's version includes in-frame clones alone and lacks a portion of them. The sample has over 15,000 clones, about nine tenths seen once. This CDR3 contains 19 residues. Germline CDR1 SGHVS, CDR2 FNYEAQ. V was clipped by 7 bases and J by 4 bases, with 29 bases between them. This clonotype was obtained from a human donor in good health. The V and J genes are TRBV7-6 and TRBJ2-1; weak D call: TRBD2 (5 bases). The source material was memory (CD45RA-) CD4+ T cells from blood. The CDR3 DNA reads as TGTGCCAGCACCCAAAAGCCTGGAGGTAGAGACATCTCTTACAATGAGCAGTTCTTC. Its translation: CASTQKPGGRDISYNEQFF.